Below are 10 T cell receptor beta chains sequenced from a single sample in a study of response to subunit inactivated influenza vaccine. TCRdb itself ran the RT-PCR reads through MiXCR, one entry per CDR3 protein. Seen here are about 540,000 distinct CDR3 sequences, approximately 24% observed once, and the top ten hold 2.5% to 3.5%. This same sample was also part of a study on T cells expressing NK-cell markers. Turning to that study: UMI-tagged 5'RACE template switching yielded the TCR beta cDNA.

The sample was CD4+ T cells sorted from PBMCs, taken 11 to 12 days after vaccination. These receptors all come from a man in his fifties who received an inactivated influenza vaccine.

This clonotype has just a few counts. This CDR3 is CAIRWGNTEAFF. DNA for the CDR3: TGTGCCATCAGGTGGGGGAACACTGAAGCTTTCTTT. This chain uses TRBV10-3 with TRBJ1-1; D uncertain. V lost 6 bases to trimming and J lost 1 base, with 6 bases between them. The CDR3 is 12 amino acids. Germline CDR1 ENHRY, CDR2 SYGVKD.

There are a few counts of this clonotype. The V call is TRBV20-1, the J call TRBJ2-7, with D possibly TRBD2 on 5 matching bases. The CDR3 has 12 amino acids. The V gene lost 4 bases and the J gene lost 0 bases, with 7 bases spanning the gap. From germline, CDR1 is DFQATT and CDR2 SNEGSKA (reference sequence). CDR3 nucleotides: TGCAGTGCTACAGGAGGCTCCTACGAGCAGTACTTC. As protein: CSATGGSYEQYF.

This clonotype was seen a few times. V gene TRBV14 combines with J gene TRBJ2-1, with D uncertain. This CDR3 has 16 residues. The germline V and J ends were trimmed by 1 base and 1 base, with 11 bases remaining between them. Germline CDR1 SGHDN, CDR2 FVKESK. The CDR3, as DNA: TGTGCCAGCAGCCAAGTTCTCCCCCTGTCCTACAATGAGCAGTTCTTC. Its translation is CASSQVLPLSYNEQFF.

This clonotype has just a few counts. CDR3 sequence reads: CASSLVGPRGKTQYF. The CDR3, as DNA: TGTGCCAGCAGCTTAGTGGGCCCCCGGGGGAAGACCCAGTACTTC. V usage is TRBV11-1 and J usage is TRBJ2-5; the D gene is possibly TRBD2 (6 bases). Germline V lookup: CDR1 SGHAT, CDR2 FQDESV (reference sequence). V was cut by 1 base and J by 6 bases, with 15 bases left in between. The CDR3 consists of 15 residues.

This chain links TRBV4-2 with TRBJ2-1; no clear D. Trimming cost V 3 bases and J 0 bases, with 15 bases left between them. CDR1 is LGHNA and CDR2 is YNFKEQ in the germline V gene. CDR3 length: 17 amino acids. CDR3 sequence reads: CASSQTPQSSSYNEQFF. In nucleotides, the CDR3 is TGTGCCAGCAGCCAGACCCCTCAGTCGAGCTCCTACAATGAGCAGTTCTTC.

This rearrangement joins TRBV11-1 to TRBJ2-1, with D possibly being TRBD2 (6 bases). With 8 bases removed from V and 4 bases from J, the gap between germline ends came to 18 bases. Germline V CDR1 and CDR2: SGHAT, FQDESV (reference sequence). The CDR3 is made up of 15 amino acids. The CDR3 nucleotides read TGTGCCAGCCATTCGGCGCGGGGAGGATACAATGAGCAGTTCTTC. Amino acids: CASHSARGGYNEQFF.

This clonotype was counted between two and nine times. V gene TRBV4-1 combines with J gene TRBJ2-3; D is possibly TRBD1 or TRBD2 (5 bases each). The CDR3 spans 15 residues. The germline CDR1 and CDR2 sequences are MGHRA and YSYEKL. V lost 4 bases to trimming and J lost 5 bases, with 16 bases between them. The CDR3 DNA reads TGCGCCAGCAGCCTCCCCCGGACGGGGCTAGATACGCAGTATTTT. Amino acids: CASSLPRTGLDTQYF.

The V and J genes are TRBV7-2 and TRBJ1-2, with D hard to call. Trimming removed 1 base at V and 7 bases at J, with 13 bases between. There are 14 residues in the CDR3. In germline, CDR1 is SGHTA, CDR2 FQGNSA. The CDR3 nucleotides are TGTGCCAGCAGCTTAGATACGACCACGCTTGGCTACACCTTC. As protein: CASSLDTTTLGYTF.

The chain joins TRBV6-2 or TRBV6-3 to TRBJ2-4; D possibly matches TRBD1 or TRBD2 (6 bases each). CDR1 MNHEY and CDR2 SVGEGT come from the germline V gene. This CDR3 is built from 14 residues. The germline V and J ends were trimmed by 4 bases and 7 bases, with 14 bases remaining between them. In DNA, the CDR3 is TGTGCCAGCAGTTTCGGAGGAGGGGGTAACATTCAGTACTTC. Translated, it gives CASSFGGGGNIQYF.

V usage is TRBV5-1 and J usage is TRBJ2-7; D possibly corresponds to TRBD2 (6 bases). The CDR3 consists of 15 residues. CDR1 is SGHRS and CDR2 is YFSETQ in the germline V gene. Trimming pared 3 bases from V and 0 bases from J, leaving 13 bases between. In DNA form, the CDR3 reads TGCGCCAGCAGCTCGGGCGGGACCCTCTCCTACGAGCAGTACTTC. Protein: CASSSGGTLSYEQYF.